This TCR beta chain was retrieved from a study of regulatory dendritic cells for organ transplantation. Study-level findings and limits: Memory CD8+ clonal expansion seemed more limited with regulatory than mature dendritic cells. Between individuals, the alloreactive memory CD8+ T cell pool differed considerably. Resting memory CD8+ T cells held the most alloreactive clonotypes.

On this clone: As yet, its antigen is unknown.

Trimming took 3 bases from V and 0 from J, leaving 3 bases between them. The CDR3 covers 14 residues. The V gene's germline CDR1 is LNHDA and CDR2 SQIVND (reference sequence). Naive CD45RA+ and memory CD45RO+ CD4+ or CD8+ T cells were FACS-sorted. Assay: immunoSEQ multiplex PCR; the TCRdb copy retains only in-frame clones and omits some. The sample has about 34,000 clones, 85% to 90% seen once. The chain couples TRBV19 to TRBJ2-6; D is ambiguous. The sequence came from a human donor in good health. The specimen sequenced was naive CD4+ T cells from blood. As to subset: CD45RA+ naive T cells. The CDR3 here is CASSIYSGANVLTF. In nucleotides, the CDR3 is TGTGCCAGTAGTATCTACTCTGGGGCCAACGTCCTGACTTTC.